Presented here are 9 T cell receptor beta chains from one specimen sequenced in a study of beta chain features in type 1 diabetes. Study conclusions and caveats: Shortening of TCRB CDR3s, moderate but significant, appeared in all four CD4+ subsets of Type 1 diabetes patients.

For these receptors, no antigen is known. Expressed TCRB transcripts were sequenced because the isolated RNA had all been reverse transcribed beforehand. TCRdb's table, derived via immunoSEQ multiplex PCR, lists solely in-frame clones and lacks some. The sample comprises over 200,000 clones, approximately 10% of which are singletons, and 0.017% rests with the top ten. Specimen: naive CD4+ T cells from blood. These receptors came from a young man with type 1 diabetes.

This clone has only a few counts. The rearrangement uses TRBV10-3 and TRBJ2-7; D might be TRBD1 (6 bases). V dropped 0 bases and J dropped 4 bases, with 13 bases sitting between them. The CDR3 extends over 15 amino acids. Germline V gene lookup returns CDR1 ENHRY and CDR2 SYGVKD. For the CDR3, the DNA is TGTGCCATCAGTGAGTCGGGGGCCTCAGTTTACGAGCAGTACTTC. The encoded protein is CAISESGASVYEQYF.

This clone has a handful of counts. V gene TRBV2 combines with J gene TRBJ1-1; 10 bases are a match to TRBD1. This CDR3 contains 14 residues. CDR1 and CDR2 (germline): SNHLY, FYNNEI. The J segment lost 0 bases and the V segment lost 7 bases, leaving 2 bases of the junction unmatched. In DNA form, the CDR3 reads TGTGCCAGCACCGGGACAGGGGTGAACACTGAAGCTTTCTTT. Translated, it gives CASTGTGVNTEAFF.

CDR3 amino acids: CAISKHGTASWDTEAFF. The CDR3 DNA reads as TGTGCCATCAGTAAGCATGGGACAGCCTCTTGGGACACTGAAGCTTTCTTT. The chain links TRBV10-3 to TRBJ1-1; 7 positions match TRBD1. This CDR3 has 17 amino acids. Germline trimming cut 5 bases from V and 3 bases from J; bases unmatched to any gene: 15. Germline-derived CDR1 and CDR2 are ENHRY and SYGVKD.

The chain combines TRBV7-6 with TRBJ1-1; D may be TRBD1 (5 bases). This CDR3 has 14 amino acids. The germline CDR1 and CDR2 sequences are SGHVS and FNYEAQ. Trimming stripped 2 bases from V and 1 base from J, with 8 bases between. The CDR3 DNA sequence: TGTGCCAGCAGCTTAAGGGGCGCGAACACTGAAGCTTTCTTT. It specifies CASSLRGANTEAFF. The whole variable domain, filled in from reference TRBV7-6 and TRBJ1-1, reads GAGVSQSPRYKVTKRGQDVALRCDPISGHVSLYWYRQALGQGPEFLTYFNYEAQQDKSGLPNDRFSAERPEGSISTLTIQRTEQRDSAMYRCASSLRGANTEAFFGQGTRLTVV.

The chain recombines TRBV7-3 with TRBJ2-6; D might be TRBD1 (5 bases). Trimming left V 6 bases short and J 4 bases short, with 19 bases between. This CDR3 has 17 amino acids. Germline CDR1 and CDR2: SGHTA and FQGTGA. CDR3 nucleotides: TGTGCCAGCAGGCCGGGTCTAGGGGTATCGGGGGCCAACGTCCTGACTTTC. It yields the protein CASRPGLGVSGANVLTF.

The chain joins TRBV7-2 to TRBJ1-1; 7 bases map to TRBD1. CDR1 is SGHTA, CDR2 FQGNSA, per germline. This CDR3 has 14 amino acids. V trimming: 2 bases; J trimming: 4 bases; junction bases outside the gene matches: 4. The CDR3 here is CASSLQGVGTEAFF. The CDR3 nucleotides are TGTGCCAGCAGCTTACAGGGGGTTGGCACTGAAGCTTTCTTT.

The J gene is TRBJ1-3, the V gene TRBV9; D is unclear. The CDR3 consists of 15 residues. Trimming shortened V by 2 bases and J by 0 bases, and 9 bases separated the two germline ends. Looked up from germline, CDR1 is SGDLS and CDR2 is YYNGEE. The CDR3 protein is CASSVSSNSGNTIYF. In DNA form, the CDR3 reads TGTGCCAGCAGCGTCTCGTCTAACTCTGGAAACACCATATATTTT.

This clone was recorded a few times. The CDR3 region is CASSLTSGNSYEQYF. CDR3 nucleotides: TGTGCCAGCAGCCTGACTAGCGGGAACTCCTACGAGCAGTACTTC. The J gene is TRBJ2-7, the V gene TRBV5-6; 11 bases are shared with TRBD2. The CDR3 loop spans 15 amino acids. Looked up from germline, CDR1 is SGHDT and CDR2 is YYEEEE. Unmatched junction bases numbered 3, after V lost 4 bases and J lost 0 bases.

The chain links TRBV7-2 to TRBJ2-1, with 9 nucleotides matching TRBD2. This CDR3 comprises 14 residues. Germline CDR1 and CDR2: SGHTA and FQGNSA. V was pared by 7 bases and J by 3 bases, with 4 bases of the junction left unmatched. CDR3 residues: CASNLLAGYNEQFF. The CDR3 region has the DNA TGTGCCAGCAACCTACTAGCGGGCTACAATGAGCAGTTCTTC.